These 4 T cell receptor beta chains came from one sample sequenced in a study of T cells after yellow fever vaccination. TCRdb called the 5' RACE reads again in MiXCR, with one record for every CDR3 protein. The table has 500,000 to 650,000 distinct CDR3 sequences, 9% to 15% seen once. The material sequenced was PBMCs, taken on the day of the yellow fever booster vaccination. The origin of the receptors is a man aged 25-40 years who received the YFV17D yellow fever vaccine.

This clonotype was picked up a small number of times. This chain connects TRBV28 to TRBJ1-1; the D gene is possibly TRBD1 (5 bases). The CDR3 is 14 residues long. V was shortened by 7 bases and J by 0 bases, with 12 bases between the two germline ends. Germline CDR1 and CDR2: MDHEN and SYDVKM. CDR3 protein: CASKQGGVNTEAFF. CDR3 DNA: TGTGCCAGCAAGCAGGGAGGGGTGAACACTGAAGCTTTCTTT.

This rearrangement joins TRBV5-1 to TRBJ2-3; the match to TRBD2 covers 9 bases. CDR1 is SGHRS, CDR2 YFSETQ, per germline. V was clipped by 4 bases and J by 4 bases; unmatched bases: 7. This CDR3 has 15 residues. CDR3 DNA: TGCGCCAGCAGCACCGGGACTAGCTTGGCAGATACGCAGTATTTT. Its translation is CASSTGTSLADTQYF.

This chain joins TRBV6-1 and TRBJ2-7; 11 bases fit TRBD1. CDR3 size: 15 residues. The V gene's germline CDR1 is MNHNS and CDR2 SASEGT. V dropped 6 bases and J dropped 4; count of bases not matched to a gene: 8. CDR3 sequence reads: CASRPGQGALYEQYF. The CDR3 coding sequence is TGTGCCAGCAGGCCCGGACAGGGGGCGTTATACGAGCAGTACTTC.

The chain uses TRBV7-6 and TRBJ2-1; D call uncertain. The germline V and J ends were trimmed by 5 bases and 4 bases, with 18 bases remaining between them. This CDR3 is 16 amino acids long. Germline lookup yields CDR1 SGHVS and CDR2 FNYEAQ. Here the CDR3 reads CASSPTWQKAYNEQFF. The CDR3 DNA reads TGTGCCAGCAGCCCTACCTGGCAGAAAGCTTACAATGAGCAGTTCTTC.